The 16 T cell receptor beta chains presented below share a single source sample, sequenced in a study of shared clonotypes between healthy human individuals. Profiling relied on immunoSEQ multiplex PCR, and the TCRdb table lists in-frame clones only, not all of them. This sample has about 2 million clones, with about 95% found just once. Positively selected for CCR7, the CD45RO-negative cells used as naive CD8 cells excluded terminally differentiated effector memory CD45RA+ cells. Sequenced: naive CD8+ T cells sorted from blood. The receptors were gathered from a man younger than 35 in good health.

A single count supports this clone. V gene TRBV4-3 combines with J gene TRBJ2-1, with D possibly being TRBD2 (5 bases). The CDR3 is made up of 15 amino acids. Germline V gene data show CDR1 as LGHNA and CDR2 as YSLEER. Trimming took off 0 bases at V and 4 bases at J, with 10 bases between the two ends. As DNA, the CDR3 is TGCGCCAGCAGCCAAGATGCGGGTCTTTACAATGAGCAGTTCTTC. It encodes CASSQDAGLYNEQFF.

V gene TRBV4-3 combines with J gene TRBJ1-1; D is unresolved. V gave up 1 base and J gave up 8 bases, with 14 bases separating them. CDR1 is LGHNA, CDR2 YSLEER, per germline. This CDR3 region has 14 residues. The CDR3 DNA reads TGCGCCAGCAGCCAAGTATGGGGAGGTACCGAAGCTTTCTTT. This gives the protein CASSQVWGGTEAFF.

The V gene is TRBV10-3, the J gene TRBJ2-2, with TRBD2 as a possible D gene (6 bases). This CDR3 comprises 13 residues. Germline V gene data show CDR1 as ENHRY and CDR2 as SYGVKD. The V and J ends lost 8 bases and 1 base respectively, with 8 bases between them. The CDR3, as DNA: TGTGCCATCGGGACTGGGAACACCGGGGAGCTGTTTTTT. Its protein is CAIGTGNTGELFF.

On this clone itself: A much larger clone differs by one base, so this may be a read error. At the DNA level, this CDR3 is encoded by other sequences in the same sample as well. CDR3 residues: CASSVDSSYEQYF. For the CDR3, the DNA is TGTGCCAGCAGCGTGGACAGCTCCTACGAGCAGTACTTC. This rearrangement joins TRBV9 to TRBJ2-7; TRBD1 might be the D (6 bases). V was trimmed by 2 bases and J by 0 bases, leaving 6 bases between them. Germline V gene lookup returns CDR1 SGDLS and CDR2 YYNGEE. This CDR3 has 13 residues. Full variable domain (missing parts from reference TRBV9 and TRBJ2-7): DSGVTQTPKHLITATGQRVTLRCSPRSGDLSVYWYQQSLDQGLQFLIQYYNGEERAKGNILERFSAQQFPDLHSELNLSSLELGDSALYFCASSVDSSYEQYFGPGTRLTVT.

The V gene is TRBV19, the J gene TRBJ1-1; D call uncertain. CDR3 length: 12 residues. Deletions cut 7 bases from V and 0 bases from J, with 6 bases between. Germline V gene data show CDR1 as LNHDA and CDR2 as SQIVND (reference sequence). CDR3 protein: CASNGMNTEAFF. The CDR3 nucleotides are TGTGCCAGTAACGGCATGAACACTGAAGCTTTCTTT. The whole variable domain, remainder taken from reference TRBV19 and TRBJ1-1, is DGGITQSPKYLFRKEGQNVTLSCEQNLNHDAMYWYRQDPGQGLRLIYYSQIVNDFQKGDIAEGYSVSREKKESFPLTVTSAQKNPTAFYLCASNGMNTEAFFGQGTRLTVV.

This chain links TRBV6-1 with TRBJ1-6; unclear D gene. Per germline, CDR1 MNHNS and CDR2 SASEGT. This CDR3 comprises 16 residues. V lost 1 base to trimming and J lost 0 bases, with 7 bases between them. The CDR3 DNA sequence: TGTGCCAGCAGTGAAGACCGGAGCTCCTATAATTCACCCCTCCACTTT. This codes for CASSEDRSSYNSPLHF.

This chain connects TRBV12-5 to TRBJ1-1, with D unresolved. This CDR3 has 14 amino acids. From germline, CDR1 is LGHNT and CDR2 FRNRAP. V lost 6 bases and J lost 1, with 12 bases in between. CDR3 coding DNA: TGTGCTAGTGGGGGTAGCGGCTCGAACACTGAAGCTTTCTTT. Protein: CASGGSGSNTEAFF.

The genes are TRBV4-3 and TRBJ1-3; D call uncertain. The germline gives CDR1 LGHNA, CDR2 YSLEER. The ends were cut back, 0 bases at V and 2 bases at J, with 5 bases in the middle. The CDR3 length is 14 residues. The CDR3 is CASSQETTGNTIYF. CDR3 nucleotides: TGCGCCAGCAGCCAAGAGACAACTGGAAACACCATATATTTT.

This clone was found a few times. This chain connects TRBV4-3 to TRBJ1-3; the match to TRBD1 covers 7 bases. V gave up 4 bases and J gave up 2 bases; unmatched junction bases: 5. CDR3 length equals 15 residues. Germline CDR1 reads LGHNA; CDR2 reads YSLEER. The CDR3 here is CASSRATGTGNTIYF. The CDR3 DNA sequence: TGCGCCAGCAGCCGCGCGACAGGGACTGGAAACACCATATATTTT.

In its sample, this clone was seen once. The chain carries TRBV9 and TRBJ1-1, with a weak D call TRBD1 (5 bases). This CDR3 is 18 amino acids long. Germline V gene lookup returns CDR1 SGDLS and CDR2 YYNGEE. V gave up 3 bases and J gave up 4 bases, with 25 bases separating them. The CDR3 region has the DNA TGTGCCAGCAGCGCAAACCCCCGGGACGGGGCCCTTCTCACTGAAGCTTTCTTT. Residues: CASSANPRDGALLTEAFF.

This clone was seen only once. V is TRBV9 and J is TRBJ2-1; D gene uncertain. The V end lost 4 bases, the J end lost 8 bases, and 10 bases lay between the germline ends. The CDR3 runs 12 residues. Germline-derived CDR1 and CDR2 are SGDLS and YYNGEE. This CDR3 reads CASSLQTDEQFF. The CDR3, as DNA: TGTGCCAGCAGCCTCCAGACGGATGAGCAGTTCTTC.

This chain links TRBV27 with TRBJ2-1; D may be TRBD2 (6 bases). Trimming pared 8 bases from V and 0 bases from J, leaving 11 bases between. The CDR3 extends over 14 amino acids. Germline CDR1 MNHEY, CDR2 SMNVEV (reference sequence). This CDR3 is CASGQAGSYNEQFF. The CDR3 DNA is TGTGCCAGCGGTCAAGCGGGCTCCTACAATGAGCAGTTCTTC.

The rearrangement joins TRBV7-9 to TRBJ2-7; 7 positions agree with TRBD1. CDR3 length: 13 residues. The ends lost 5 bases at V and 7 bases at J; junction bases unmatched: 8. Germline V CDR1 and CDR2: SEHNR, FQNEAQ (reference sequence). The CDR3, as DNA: TGTGCCAGCAGCCTCGGGACAGAATTGGAGCAGTACTTC. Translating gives CASSLGTELEQYF.

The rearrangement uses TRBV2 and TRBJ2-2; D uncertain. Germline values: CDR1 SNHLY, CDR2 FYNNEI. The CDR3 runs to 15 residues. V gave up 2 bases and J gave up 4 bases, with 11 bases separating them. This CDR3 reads CASSESISSTGELFF. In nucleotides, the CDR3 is TGTGCCAGCAGTGAAAGCATTTCGAGCACCGGGGAGCTGTTTTTT.

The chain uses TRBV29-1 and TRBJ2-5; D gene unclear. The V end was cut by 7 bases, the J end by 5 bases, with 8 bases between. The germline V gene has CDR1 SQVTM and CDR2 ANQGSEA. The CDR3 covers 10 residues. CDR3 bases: TGCAGCGCTTGGTCGGAGACCCAGTACTTC. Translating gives CSAWSETQYF.

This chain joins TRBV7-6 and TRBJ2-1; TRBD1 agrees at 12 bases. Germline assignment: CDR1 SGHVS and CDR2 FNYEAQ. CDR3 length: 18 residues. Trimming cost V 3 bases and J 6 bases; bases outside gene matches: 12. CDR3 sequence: CASSFGPGQGAAGNEQFF. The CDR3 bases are TGTGCCAGCAGCTTTGGACCGGGACAGGGGGCGGCGGGCAATGAGCAGTTCTTC. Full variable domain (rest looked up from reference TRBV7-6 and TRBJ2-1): GAGVSQSPRYKVTKRGQDVALRCDPISGHVSLYWYRQALGQGPEFLTYFNYEAQQDKSGLPNDRFSAERPEGSISTLTIQRTEQRDSAMYRCASSFGPGQGAAGNEQFFGPGTRLTVL.